The source of this T cell receptor beta chain is a study of control samples from healthy donors and cancer patients. Profiled with immunoSEQ multiplex PCR; TCRdb holds only in-frame clones, not every one. The sample contains approximately 100,000 clones, more than 75% of which appear only once. The TCR sequence derives from a man aged 30-40 years in good health. The material sequenced was blood.

The CDR3 reads CASSPGLLYGYTF. The CDR3 DNA reads TGTGCCAGCAGTCCGGGACTGCTCTATGGCTACACCTTC. The J gene is TRBJ1-2, the V gene TRBV27; D might be TRBD1 (5 bases). This CDR3 spans 13 amino acids. The V end lost 5 bases, the J end lost 4 bases, and 11 bases lay between the germline ends. Germline CDR1 and CDR2: MNHEY and SMNVEV (reference sequence).